This T cell receptor (beta chain) is drawn from a study of T cells in Graves' hyperthyroidism and ophthalmopathy. Study details: Peripheral blood was secured at the point of initial diagnosis, before any treatment.

Newly diagnosed patients aged 18 to 65 had hyperthyroidism of under 2 months' duration. RNA transcripts provided the source from which TCR beta CDR3 regions were amplified. In the first-round RT-PCR of the TCR CDR3, the HTBI primer set was used. One entry per CDR3 protein, called by TCRdb with MiXCR from the multiplex PCR reads. The sample contains fewer than 300,000 distinct CDR3 sequences, around 25% of which appear only once. A note on this clonotype: The antigen remains unidentified.

The study's findings and limits: Before onset, ophthalmopathy was predicted by the model a median about six months earlier.

The sequenced sample was blood. The receptor comes from a man aged 35 to 55 with Graves' hyperthyroidism that later progressed to Graves' ophthalmopathy.

The chain's CDR3 is CASSLETYEQYF. Written as DNA, the CDR3 is TGTGCCAGCAGCTTAGAAACCTACGAGCAGTACTTC. The V gene is TRBV11-2, the J gene TRBJ2-7; no firm D call. CDR1 is SGHAT and CDR2 is FQNNGV in the germline V gene. The CDR3 loop spans 12 amino acids. The germline V and J ends were trimmed by 0 bases and 2 bases, with 2 bases remaining between them.